The rows below give T cell receptor beta chains drawn from one sample of a study of tissue T cells after allogeneic stem cell transplantation. Assay used: immunoSEQ multiplex PCR; TCRdb lists only in-frame clones, some missing. The sample shows under 30,000 clones, 73% of them seen only once. Sequences were derived from tissue from the ileum, sampled at autopsy. Source of these receptors: a female donor older than 55 with lung cancer. Both conserved end residues are part of each CDR3. Each record gives: clone size, D gene, J gene, V gene, CDR3 length, CDR3 protein, CDR3 DNA. A D gene is named only where the DNA matches it firmly. Clone size is stated in some rows and not others, as once, few, many or a class when expanded.

abundance: once; d_gene: TRBD1; j_gene: TRBJ1-1; v_gene: TRBV7-6; len: 15; CDR3aa: CASSSDRGMGTEAFF; CDR3nt: TGTGCCAGCAGTTCGGACAGGGGAATGGGCACTGAAGCTTTCTTT
abundance: large; d_gene: TRBD1; j_gene: TRBJ1-2; v_gene: TRBV7-6; len: 13; CDR3aa: CASSPGQGHGYTF; CDR3nt: TGTGCCAGCAGCCCAGGACAGGGCCATGGCTACACCTTC
abundance: .; d_gene: TRBD2; j_gene: TRBJ2-3; v_gene: TRBV6-2/TRBV6-3; len: 15; CDR3aa: CASSARGVRTDTQYF; CDR3nt: TGTGCCAGCAGCGCCCGGGGGGTGCGCACAGATACGCAGTATTTT
abundance: .; d_gene: .; j_gene: TRBJ1-2; v_gene: TRBV6-2/TRBV6-3; len: 13; CDR3aa: CASSYSMSYGYTF; CDR3nt: TGTGCCAGCAGTTACTCGATGAGCTATGGCTACACCTTC
abundance: .; d_gene: TRBD1; j_gene: TRBJ1-2; v_gene: TRBV18; len: 17; CDR3aa: CASSPKMAGGAVYGYTF; CDR3nt: TGTGCCAGCTCACCAAAGATGGCAGGGGGCGCGGTTTATGGCTACACCTTC
abundance: .; d_gene: TRBD1; j_gene: TRBJ1-5; v_gene: TRBV6-2/TRBV6-3; len: 15; CDR3aa: CASSSGTGGNQPQHF; CDR3nt: TGTGCCAGCAGCTCCGGGACAGGGGGCAATCAGCCCCAGCATTTT
abundance: .; d_gene: .; j_gene: TRBJ2-5; v_gene: TRBV6-5; len: 14; CDR3aa: CASKAGGPQETQYF; CDR3nt: TGTGCCAGCAAGGCTGGGGGTCCCCAAGAGACCCAGTACTTC
abundance: .; d_gene: .; j_gene: TRBJ2-5; v_gene: TRBV5-1; len: 19; CDR3aa: CASSFAPPGLHAHQETQYF; CDR3nt: TGCGCCAGCAGCTTCGCGCCCCCCGGTTTGCATGCCCACCAAGAGACCCAGTACTTC
abundance: .; d_gene: TRBD2; j_gene: TRBJ2-7; v_gene: TRBV5-6; len: 15; CDR3aa: CASSLVSGRAYEQYF; CDR3nt: TGTGCCAGCAGCTTGGTGAGCGGGAGGGCCTACGAGCAGTACTTC
abundance: .; d_gene: .; j_gene: TRBJ1-1; v_gene: TRBV5-4; len: 13; CDR3aa: CASSKDTRRKAFF; CDR3nt: TGTGCCAGCAGCAAGGACACGCGGCGGAAAGCTTTCTTT
abundance: .; d_gene: TRBD2; j_gene: TRBJ2-2; v_gene: TRBV5-1; len: 15; CDR3aa: CASSFASGYTGELFF; CDR3nt: TGCGCCAGCAGCTTCGCTAGCGGGTACACCGGGGAGCTGTTTTTT
abundance: few; d_gene: .; j_gene: TRBJ1-1; v_gene: TRBV11-1; len: 14; CDR3aa: CASSSDPMNTEAFF; CDR3nt: TGTGCCAGCAGCTCAGACCCCATGAACACTGAAGCTTTCTTT
abundance: .; d_gene: TRBD2; j_gene: TRBJ2-5; v_gene: TRBV5-6; len: 18; CDR3aa: CASSLAGLADEIVETQYF; CDR3nt: TGTGCCAGCAGCTTGGCCGGACTAGCGGACGAAATCGTGGAGACCCAGTACTTC
abundance: .; d_gene: TRBD1; j_gene: TRBJ1-6; v_gene: TRBV6-6; len: 13; CDR3aa: CASSYDRGSPLHF; CDR3nt: TGTGCCAGCAGTTACGACAGGGGCTCACCCCTCCACTTT
abundance: few; d_gene: TRBD1; j_gene: TRBJ2-7; v_gene: TRBV10-2; len: 15; CDR3aa: CASRPDRGIRYEQYF; CDR3nt: TGCGCCAGCAGACCCGACAGGGGGATTAGATACGAGCAGTACTTC
abundance: .; d_gene: .; j_gene: TRBJ2-1; v_gene: TRBV9; len: 15; CDR3aa: CASSVAGVEENEQFF; CDR3nt: TGTGCCAGCAGCGTAGCGGGAGTGGAGGAAAATGAGCAGTTCTTC
abundance: .; d_gene: .; j_gene: TRBJ1-5; v_gene: TRBV12-3/TRBV12-4; len: 13; CDR3aa: CASSFSTVRSQHF; CDR3nt: TGTGCCAGCAGTTTCTCGACCGTACGTTCCCAGCATTTT
abundance: once; d_gene: TRBD2; j_gene: TRBJ2-7; v_gene: TRBV29-1; len: 14; CDR3aa: CSVRLAGGPNEQYF; CDR3nt: TGCAGCGTGAGACTAGCGGGAGGGCCAAACGAGCAGTACTTC
abundance: .; d_gene: .; j_gene: TRBJ1-1; v_gene: TRBV21-1; len: 16; CDR3aa: CASSTDPGFPIAEAFF; CDR3nt: TGTGCCAGCAGTACCGATCCAGGGTTTCCCATCGCTGAAGCTTTCTTT
abundance: .; d_gene: .; j_gene: TRBJ1-6; v_gene: TRBV5-6; len: 15; CDR3aa: CASSFLGRSNSPLHF; CDR3nt: TGTGCCAGCAGCTTCTTGGGTCGGAGTAATTCACCCCTCCACTTT
abundance: few; d_gene: .; j_gene: TRBJ2-1; v_gene: TRBV21-1; len: 18; CDR3aa: CASTTGTGAEVGHNEQFF; CDR3nt: TGTGCCAGCACGACCGGGACAGGGGCAGAAGTTGGACACAATGAGCAGTTCTTC
abundance: once; d_gene: TRBD2; j_gene: TRBJ2-3; v_gene: TRBV19; len: 15; CDR3aa: CASSIGGGSTDTQYF; CDR3nt: TGTGCCAGTAGTATCGGGGGGGGGAGCACAGATACGCAGTATTTT
abundance: .; d_gene: TRBD2; j_gene: TRBJ2-1; v_gene: TRBV12-3/TRBV12-4; len: 12; CDR3aa: CASSFGRWEQFF; CDR3nt: TGTGCCAGCAGTTTCGGGAGGTGGGAGCAGTTCTTC
abundance: .; d_gene: TRBD1; j_gene: TRBJ1-4; v_gene: TRBV18; len: 14; CDR3aa: CASSLQGAMEKLFF; CDR3nt: TGTGCCAGCTCACTACAGGGGGCGATGGAAAAACTGTTTTTT
abundance: few; d_gene: .; j_gene: TRBJ2-1; v_gene: TRBV11-3; len: 13; CDR3aa: CASSLDPNNEQFF; CDR3nt: TGTGCCAGCAGCTTAGATCCCAACAATGAGCAGTTCTTC
abundance: medium-sized; d_gene: .; j_gene: TRBJ1-4; v_gene: TRBV7-9; len: 14; CDR3aa: CASSLPQGSEKLFF; CDR3nt: TGTGCCAGCAGCTTGCCGCAGGGGAGTGAAAAACTGTTTTTT
abundance: few; d_gene: .; j_gene: TRBJ2-1; v_gene: TRBV10-1; len: 18; CDR3aa: CASSESTLSLGTYNEQFF; CDR3nt: TGCGCCAGCAGTGAGTCGACTCTTTCCCTGGGGACCTACAATGAGCAGTTCTTC
abundance: few; d_gene: .; j_gene: TRBJ1-5; v_gene: TRBV6-6; len: 12; CDR3aa: CASRVSNQPQHF; CDR3nt: TGTGCCAGCAGAGTCTCTAATCAGCCCCAGCATTTT
abundance: .; d_gene: .; j_gene: TRBJ1-5; v_gene: TRBV18; len: 13; CDR3aa: CASSPWTGQPQHF; CDR3nt: TGTGCCAGCTCACCATGGACGGGTCAGCCCCAGCATTTT
abundance: .; d_gene: TRBD1; j_gene: TRBJ1-2; v_gene: TRBV15; len: 15; CDR3aa: CATSRERTGEYGYTF; CDR3nt: TGTGCCACCAGCAGAGAACGGACAGGGGAATATGGCTACACCTTC
abundance: .; d_gene: .; j_gene: TRBJ1-3; v_gene: TRBV28; len: 17; CDR3aa: CASSSVRGRFSGNTIYF; CDR3nt: TGTGCCAGCAGTTCAGTCAGGGGCAGGTTCTCTGGAAACACCATATATTTT
abundance: .; d_gene: TRBD1; j_gene: TRBJ1-2; v_gene: TRBV6-5; len: 13; CDR3aa: CASSRTGQGGYTF; CDR3nt: TGTGCCAGCAGTCGGACAGGGCAGGGTGGCTACACCTTC
abundance: medium-sized; d_gene: .; j_gene: TRBJ1-1; v_gene: TRBV9; len: 15; CDR3aa: CASSVVGALDTEAFF; CDR3nt: TGTGCCAGCAGCGTCGTCGGGGCGCTGGACACTGAAGCTTTCTTT
abundance: .; d_gene: .; j_gene: TRBJ2-5; v_gene: TRBV18; len: 16; CDR3aa: CASSPSGGTVKETQYF; CDR3nt: TGTGCCAGCTCACCCTCGGGCGGGACAGTGAAAGAGACCCAGTACTTC
abundance: .; d_gene: .; j_gene: TRBJ1-1; v_gene: TRBV11-1; len: 14; CDR3aa: CASSKGAGSTEAFF; CDR3nt: TGTGCCAGCAGCAAAGGGGCAGGGAGCACTGAAGCTTTCTTT
abundance: once; d_gene: .; j_gene: TRBJ2-1; v_gene: TRBV9; len: 11; CDR3aa: CASSARNEQFF; CDR3nt: TGTGCCAGCAGCGCGCGTAATGAGCAGTTCTTC
abundance: .; d_gene: .; j_gene: TRBJ2-1; v_gene: TRBV18; len: 16; CDR3aa: CASSPSLPSSYNEQFF; CDR3nt: TGTGCCAGCTCACCATCCCTACCCAGCTCCTACAATGAGCAGTTCTTC
abundance: .; d_gene: .; j_gene: TRBJ1-1; v_gene: TRBV5-1; len: 15; CDR3aa: CASSLTGPADTEAFF; CDR3nt: TGCGCCAGCAGCTTGACAGGGCCCGCGGACACTGAAGCTTTCTTT
abundance: .; d_gene: .; j_gene: TRBJ1-6; v_gene: TRBV9; len: 14; CDR3aa: CASSVAGVSSPLHF; CDR3nt: TGTGCCAGCAGCGTCGCCGGGGTAAGTTCACCCCTCCACTTT
abundance: .; d_gene: .; j_gene: TRBJ1-2; v_gene: TRBV11-3; len: 14; CDR3aa: CASSQAGNLYGYTF; CDR3nt: TGTGCCAGCAGCCAGGCAGGGAATCTCTATGGCTACACCTTC
abundance: large; d_gene: .; j_gene: TRBJ2-7; v_gene: TRBV5-6; len: 12; CDR3aa: CASSSLRNEQYF; CDR3nt: TGTGCCAGCAGTTCCCTTCGGAACGAGCAGTACTTC
abundance: .; d_gene: .; j_gene: TRBJ1-5; v_gene: TRBV9; len: 15; CDR3aa: CASSVGIQAGQPQHF; CDR3nt: TGTGCCAGCAGCGTAGGCATTCAGGCGGGTCAGCCCCAGCATTTT
abundance: .; d_gene: .; j_gene: TRBJ2-6; v_gene: TRBV15; len: 17; CDR3aa: CATSRAAGLSGANVLTF; CDR3nt: TGTGCCACCAGCAGAGCGGCGGGCCTCTCTGGGGCCAACGTCCTGACTTTC
abundance: .; d_gene: .; j_gene: TRBJ1-1; v_gene: TRBV5-8; len: 17; CDR3aa: CASSLFSGLGVNTEAFF; CDR3nt: TGTGCCAGCAGCTTATTTTCGGGATTGGGGGTGAACACTGAAGCTTTCTTT
abundance: .; d_gene: TRBD2; j_gene: TRBJ2-1; v_gene: TRBV2; len: 16; CDR3aa: CASGGLAGGPDNEQFF; CDR3nt: TGTGCCAGCGGGGGACTAGCGGGGGGGCCCGACAATGAGCAGTTCTTC
abundance: .; d_gene: TRBD2; j_gene: TRBJ2-7; v_gene: TRBV18; len: 16; CDR3aa: CASSPPGTSGSYEQYF; CDR3nt: TGTGCCAGCTCACCACCGGGGACTAGCGGGAGCTACGAGCAGTACTTC
abundance: .; d_gene: .; j_gene: TRBJ2-7; v_gene: TRBV4-1; len: 16; CDR3aa: CASSQAGSGNAYEQYF; CDR3nt: TGCGCCAGCAGCCAAGCGGGTTCAGGGAATGCCTACGAGCAGTACTTC